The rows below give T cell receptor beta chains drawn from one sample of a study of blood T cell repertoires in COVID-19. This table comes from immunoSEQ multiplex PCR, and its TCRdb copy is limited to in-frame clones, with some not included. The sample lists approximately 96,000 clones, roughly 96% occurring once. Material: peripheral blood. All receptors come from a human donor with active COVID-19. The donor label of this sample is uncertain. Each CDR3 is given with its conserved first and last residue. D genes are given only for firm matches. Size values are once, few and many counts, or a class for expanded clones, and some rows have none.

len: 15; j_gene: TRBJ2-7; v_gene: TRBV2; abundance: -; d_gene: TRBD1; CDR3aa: CASSEEDREFYEQYF; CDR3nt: TGTGCCAGCAGTGAGGAGGACAGGGAATTCTACGAGCAGTACTTC
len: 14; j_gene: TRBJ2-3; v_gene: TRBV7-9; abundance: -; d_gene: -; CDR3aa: CASSTGLSTDTQYF; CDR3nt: TGTGCCAGCAGCACAGGGTTGAGCACAGATACGCAGTATTTT
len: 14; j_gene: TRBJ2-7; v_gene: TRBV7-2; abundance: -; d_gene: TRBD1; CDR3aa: CASNLLGQPYEQYF; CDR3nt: TGTGCCAGCAACCTGTTGGGACAGCCCTACGAGCAGTACTTC
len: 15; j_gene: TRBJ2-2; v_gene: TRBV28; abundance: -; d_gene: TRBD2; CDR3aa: CASSPLAGSTGELFF; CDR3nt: TGTGCCAGCAGCCCGTTAGCGGGATCGACCGGGGAGCTGTTTTTT
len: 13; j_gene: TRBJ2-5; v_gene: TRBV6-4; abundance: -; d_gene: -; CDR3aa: CASGSRLQETQYF; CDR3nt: TGTGCCAGCGGGTCGAGACTACAAGAGACCCAGTACTTC
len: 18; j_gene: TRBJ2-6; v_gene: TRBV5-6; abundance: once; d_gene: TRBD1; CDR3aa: CASSFRGTGLTGANVLTF; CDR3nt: TGTGCCAGCAGCTTCCGCGGGACAGGGCTAACTGGGGCCAACGTCCTGACTTTC
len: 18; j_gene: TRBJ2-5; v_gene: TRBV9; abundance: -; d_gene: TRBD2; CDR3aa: CASSANPGRGGVGETQYF; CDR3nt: TGTGCCAGCAGCGCCAATCCGGGACGCGGGGGGGTTGGGGAGACCCAGTACTTC
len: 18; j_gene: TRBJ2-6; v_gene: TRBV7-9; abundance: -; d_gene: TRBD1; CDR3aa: CASSERQGSHSGANVLTF; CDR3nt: TGTGCCAGCAGCGAAAGACAGGGATCCCATTCTGGGGCCAACGTCCTGACTTTC
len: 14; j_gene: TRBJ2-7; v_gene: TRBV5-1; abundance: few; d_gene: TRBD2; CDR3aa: CASSFVAGGDEQYF; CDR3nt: TGCGCCAGCAGCTTTGTCGCGGGAGGGGACGAGCAGTACTTC
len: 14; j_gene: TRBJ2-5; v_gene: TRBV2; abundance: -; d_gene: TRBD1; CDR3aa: CASSETGGGETQYF; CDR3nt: TGTGCCAGCAGTGAAACAGGGGGCGGGGAGACCCAGTACTTC
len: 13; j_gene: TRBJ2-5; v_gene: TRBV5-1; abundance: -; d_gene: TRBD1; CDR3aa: CASSPGRTGGPYF; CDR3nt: TGCGCCAGCAGCCCCGGGAGGACAGGGGGCCCGTACTTC
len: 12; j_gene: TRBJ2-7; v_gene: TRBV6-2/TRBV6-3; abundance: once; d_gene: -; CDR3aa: CASSRTLHEQYF; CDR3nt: TGTGCCAGCAGTCGGACACTCCACGAGCAGTACTTC
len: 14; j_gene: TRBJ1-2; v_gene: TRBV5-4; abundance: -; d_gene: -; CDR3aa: CASSPLQGLYGYTF; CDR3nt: TGTGCCAGCAGCCCCTTACAGGGTTTATATGGCTACACCTTC
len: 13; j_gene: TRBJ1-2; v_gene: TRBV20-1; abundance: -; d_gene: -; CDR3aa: CSASIGSNYGYTF; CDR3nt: TGCAGTGCTAGTATAGGGAGCAACTATGGCTACACCTTC
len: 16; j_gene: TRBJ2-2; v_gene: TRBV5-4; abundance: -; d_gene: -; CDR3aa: CASSHSGEYKAGELFF; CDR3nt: TGTGCCAGCAGCCACTCGGGGGAGTATAAAGCCGGGGAGCTGTTTTTT
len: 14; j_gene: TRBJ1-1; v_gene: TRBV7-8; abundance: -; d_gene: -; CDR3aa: CASSSGLLGTEAFF; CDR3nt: TGTGCCAGCAGCTCGGGACTCCTAGGGACTGAAGCTTTCTTT
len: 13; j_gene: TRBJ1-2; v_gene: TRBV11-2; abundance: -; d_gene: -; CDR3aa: CASSSSGTYGYTF; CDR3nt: TGTGCCAGCAGCTCTTCAGGTACCTATGGCTACACCTTC
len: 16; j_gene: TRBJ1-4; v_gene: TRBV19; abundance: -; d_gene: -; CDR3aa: CATMTPYGTHNEKLFF; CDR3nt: TGTGCCACAATGACTCCATACGGGACACACAATGAAAAACTGTTTTTT
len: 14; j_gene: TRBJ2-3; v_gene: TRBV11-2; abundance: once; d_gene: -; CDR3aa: CASSLTGSTDTQYF; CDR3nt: TGTGCCAGCAGCCTAACAGGGAGCACAGATACGCAGTATTTT
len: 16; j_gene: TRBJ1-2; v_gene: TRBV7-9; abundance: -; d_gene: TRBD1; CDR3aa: CASTYQGTQGAGGYTF; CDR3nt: TGTGCCAGCACCTACCAGGGGACTCAGGGGGCGGGAGGCTACACCTTC
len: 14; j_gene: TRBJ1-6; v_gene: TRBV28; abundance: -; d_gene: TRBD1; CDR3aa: CASSFGQGGSPLHF; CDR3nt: TGTGCCAGCAGTTTCGGACAGGGTGGTTCACCCCTCCACTTT
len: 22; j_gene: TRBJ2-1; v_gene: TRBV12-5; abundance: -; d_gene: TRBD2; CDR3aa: CASGLTRKGGLAGGGAYNEQFF; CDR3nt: TGTGCTAGTGGTTTGACACGAAAGGGCGGACTAGCGGGAGGAGGAGCCTACAATGAGCAGTTCTTC
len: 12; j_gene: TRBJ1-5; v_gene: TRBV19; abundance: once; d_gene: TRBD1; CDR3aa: CASSKDRGAQHF; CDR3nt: TGTGCCAGTAGTAAGGACAGGGGAGCCCAGCATTTT
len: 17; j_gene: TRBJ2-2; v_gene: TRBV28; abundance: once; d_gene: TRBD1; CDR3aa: CASSFPRDRVSTGELFF; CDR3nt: TGTGCCAGCAGTTTTCCCCGGGACAGGGTGAGCACCGGGGAGCTGTTTTTT
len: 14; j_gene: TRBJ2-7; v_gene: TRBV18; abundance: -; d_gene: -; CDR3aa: CASSPGQLSYEQYF; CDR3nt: TGTGCCAGCTCACCAGGCCAGTTATCCTACGAGCAGTACTTC
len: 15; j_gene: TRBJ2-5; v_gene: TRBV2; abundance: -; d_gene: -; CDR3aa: CASSEIRDYQETQYF; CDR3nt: TGTGCCAGCAGTGAAATACGGGACTACCAAGAGACCCAGTACTTC
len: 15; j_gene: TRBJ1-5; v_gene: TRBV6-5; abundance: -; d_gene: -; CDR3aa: CASSFRGDGNQPQHF; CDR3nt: TGTGCCAGCAGTTTCAGGGGTGATGGCAATCAGCCCCAGCATTTT
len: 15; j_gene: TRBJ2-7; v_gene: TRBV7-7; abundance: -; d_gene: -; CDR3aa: CASSLALSSAYEQYF; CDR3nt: TGTGCCAGCAGCTTAGCGCTAAGTTCGGCCTACGAGCAGTACTTC
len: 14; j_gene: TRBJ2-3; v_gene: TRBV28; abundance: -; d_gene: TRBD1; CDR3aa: CASSNRGTTDTQYF; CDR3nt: TGTGCCAGCAGTAACAGGGGGACCACAGATACGCAGTATTTT
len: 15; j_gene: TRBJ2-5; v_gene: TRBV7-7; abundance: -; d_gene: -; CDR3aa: CASSLAGLRQETQYF; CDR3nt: TGTGCCAGCAGCTTAGCCGGTTTGCGCCAAGAGACCCAGTACTTC
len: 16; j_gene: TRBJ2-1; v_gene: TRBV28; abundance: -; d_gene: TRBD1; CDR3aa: CASSSKTGGIYNEQFF; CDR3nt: TGTGCCAGCAGTTCTAAAACAGGGGGGATCTACAATGAGCAGTTCTTC
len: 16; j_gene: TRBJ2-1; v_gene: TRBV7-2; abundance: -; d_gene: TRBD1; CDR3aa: CASSPTLLRGINEQFF; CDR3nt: TGTGCCAGCAGCCCGACGCTTCTCAGGGGGATCAATGAGCAGTTCTTC
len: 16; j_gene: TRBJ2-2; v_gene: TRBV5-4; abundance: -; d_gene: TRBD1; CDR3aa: CASRTSGTGRTGELFF; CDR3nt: TGTGCCAGCAGAACGTCCGGGACAGGGAGGACCGGGGAGCTGTTTTTT
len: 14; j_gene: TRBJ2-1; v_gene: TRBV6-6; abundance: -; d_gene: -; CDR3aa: CASNGGPRLNEQFF; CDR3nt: TGTGCCAGCAACGGCGGCCCCCGCCTTAATGAGCAGTTCTTC
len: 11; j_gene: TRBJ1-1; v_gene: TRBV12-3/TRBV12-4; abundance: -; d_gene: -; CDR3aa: CASSRTVEAFF; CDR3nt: TGTGCCAGCAGCAGAACAGTTGAAGCTTTCTTT
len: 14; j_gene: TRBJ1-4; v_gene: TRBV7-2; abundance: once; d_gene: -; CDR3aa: CASSPGSPNEKLFF; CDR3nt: TGTGCCAGCAGCCCGGGGTCGCCGAATGAAAAACTGTTTTTT
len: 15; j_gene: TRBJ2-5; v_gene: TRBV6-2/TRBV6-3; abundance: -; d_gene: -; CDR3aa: CASSYGAGLQETQYF; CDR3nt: TGTGCCAGCAGTTACGGTGCAGGGCTCCAAGAGACCCAGTACTTC
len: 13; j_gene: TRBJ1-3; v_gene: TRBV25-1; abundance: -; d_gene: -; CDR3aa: CASSRSGGNTIYF; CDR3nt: TGTGCCAGCAGTCGGTCAGGGGGAAACACCATATATTTT
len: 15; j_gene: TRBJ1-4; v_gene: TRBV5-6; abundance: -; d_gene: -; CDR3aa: CASSSRGGGVEKLFF; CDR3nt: TGTGCCAGCAGCTCCCGGGGGGGTGGAGTGGAAAAACTGTTTTTT
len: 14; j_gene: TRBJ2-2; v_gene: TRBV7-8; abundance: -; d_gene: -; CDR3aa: CASGRDFRSGELFF; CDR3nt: TGTGCCAGCGGGCGGGACTTTCGTTCCGGGGAGCTGTTTTTT
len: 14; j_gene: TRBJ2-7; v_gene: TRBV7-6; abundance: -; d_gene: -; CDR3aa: CASTRTREFYEQYF; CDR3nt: TGTGCCAGCACCAGAACCCGGGAGTTCTACGAGCAGTACTTC
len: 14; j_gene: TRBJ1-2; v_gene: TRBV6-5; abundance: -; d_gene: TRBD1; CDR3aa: CASRRQGPNYGYTF; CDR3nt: TGTGCCAGCAGACGACAGGGGCCAAACTATGGCTACACCTTC
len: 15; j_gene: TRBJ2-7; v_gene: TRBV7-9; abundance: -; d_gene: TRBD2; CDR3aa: CASSLEGTSGYEQYF; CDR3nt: TGTGCCAGCAGCTTAGAGGGGACTAGCGGCTACGAGCAGTACTTC
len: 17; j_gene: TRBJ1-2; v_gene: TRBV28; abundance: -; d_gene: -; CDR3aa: CASTNWGLREANYGYTF; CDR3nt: TGTGCCAGCACCAACTGGGGGTTGCGGGAAGCTAACTATGGCTACACCTTC
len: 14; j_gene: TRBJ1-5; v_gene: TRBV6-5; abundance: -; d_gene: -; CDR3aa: CASTEAGGNQPQHF; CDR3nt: TGTGCCAGCACGGAGGCCGGGGGCAATCAGCCCCAGCATTTT
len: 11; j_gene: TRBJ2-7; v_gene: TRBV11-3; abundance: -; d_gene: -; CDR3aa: CASSLAGVGYF; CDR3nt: TGTGCCAGCAGCTTAGCAGGGGTCGGGTACTTC
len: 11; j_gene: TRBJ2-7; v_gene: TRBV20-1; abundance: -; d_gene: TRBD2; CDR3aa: CSSTSGHEQYF; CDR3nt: TGCAGCTCGACTAGCGGTCACGAGCAGTACTTC
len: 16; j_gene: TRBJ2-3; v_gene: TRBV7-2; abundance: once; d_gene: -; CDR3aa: CASSLVSAASTDTQYF; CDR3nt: TGTGCCAGCAGCTTAGTATCGGCGGCTAGCACAGATACGCAGTATTTT
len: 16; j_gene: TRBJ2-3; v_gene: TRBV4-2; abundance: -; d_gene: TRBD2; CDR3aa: CASSQVLAGGPHTQYF; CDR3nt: TGTGCCAGCAGCCAAGTTCTAGCGGGAGGGCCACATACGCAGTATTTT
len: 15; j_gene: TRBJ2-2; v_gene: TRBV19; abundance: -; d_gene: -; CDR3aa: CASSTQGLGNSELFF; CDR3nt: TGTGCCAGTAGTACGCAGGGGTTGGGGAACTCGGAGCTGTTTTTT
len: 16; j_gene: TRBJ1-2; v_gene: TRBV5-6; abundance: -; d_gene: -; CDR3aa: CASTSEVWQYPYGYTF; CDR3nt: TGTGCCAGCACCTCGGAGGTATGGCAGTACCCCTATGGCTACACCTTC
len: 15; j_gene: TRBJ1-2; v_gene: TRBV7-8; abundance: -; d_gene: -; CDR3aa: CASSPREGSNYGYTF; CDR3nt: TGTGCCAGCAGCCCCCGGGAGGGATCAAACTATGGCTACACCTTC
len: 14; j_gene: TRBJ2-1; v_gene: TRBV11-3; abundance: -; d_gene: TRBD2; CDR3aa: CASSTWTSGNEQFF; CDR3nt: TGTGCCAGCAGCACGTGGACTAGCGGGAATGAGCAGTTCTTC
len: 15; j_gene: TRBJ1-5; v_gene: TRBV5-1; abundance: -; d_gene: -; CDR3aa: CASSPDSGVNQPQHF; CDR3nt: TGCGCCAGCAGCCCTGACTCCGGGGTGAATCAGCCCCAGCATTTT